The text below deals with one T cell receptor (beta chain). This CDR3 has 15 amino acids. Per the germline V gene, CDR1 is LGHNA and CDR2 is YNFKEQ. V was cut by 6 bases and J by 1 base, with 15 bases left in between. A single record per CDR3 protein comes from TCRdb applying MiXCR to the reads. The sample yields 630,000 or so distinct CDR3 sequences, approximately 25% seen once. This entry comes from a study of T cell repertoires in cytomegalovirus infection. The sequencing sample was made of CD8+ T cells from PBMCs. This chain links TRBV4-2 with TRBJ1-1; D is undetermined. The TCR sequence derives from a human donor in good health (CMV status not recorded). Some clones in this sample may be carry-over from other donors' samples. The CDR3 spells CASRPGDEGNTEAFF. The CDR3 nucleotides are TGTGCCAGCAGGCCGGGTGACGAAGGGAACACTGAAGCTTTCTTT.